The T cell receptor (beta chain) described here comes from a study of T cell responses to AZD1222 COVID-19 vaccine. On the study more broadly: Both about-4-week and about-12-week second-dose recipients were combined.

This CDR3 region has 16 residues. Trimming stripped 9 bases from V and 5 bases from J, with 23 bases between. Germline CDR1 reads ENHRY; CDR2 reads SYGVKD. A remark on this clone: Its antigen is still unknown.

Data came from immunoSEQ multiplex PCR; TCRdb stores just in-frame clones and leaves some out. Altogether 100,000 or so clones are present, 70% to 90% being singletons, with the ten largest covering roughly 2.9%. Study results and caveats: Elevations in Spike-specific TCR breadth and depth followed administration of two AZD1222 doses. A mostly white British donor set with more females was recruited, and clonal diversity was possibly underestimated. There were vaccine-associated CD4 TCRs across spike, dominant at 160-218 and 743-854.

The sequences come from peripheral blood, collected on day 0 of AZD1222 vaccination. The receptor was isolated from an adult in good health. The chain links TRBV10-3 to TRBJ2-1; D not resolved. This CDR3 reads CAIAPLVGQVNNEQFF. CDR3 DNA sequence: TGTGCCATAGCACCCCTAGTCGGGCAGGTTAACAATGAGCAGTTCTTC.